The 26 T cell receptor beta chains reported below all come from one sample, sequenced in a study of T-cell reconstitution after alpha-beta-depleted transplantation in children. Unique molecular identifiers were incorporated into the prepared TCRbeta library. One entry per CDR3 protein results from TCRdb running MiXCR on the PCR reads. The table lists 250,000 to 350,000 distinct CDR3 sequences, approximately 23% of them singletons, with roughly 9.8% in the top ten. The input for sequencing was PBMCs, mostly from graft donor cells, taken 180 days after TCRalphabeta/CD19-depleted stem cell transplant. These receptors all stem from a male patient aged 5 to 17 who had a stem cell transplant for acute lymphoblastic leukemia, so the T cells may come from the graft donor.

This chain uses TRBV18 with TRBJ1-4, with D possibly being TRBD1 (6 bases). This CDR3 comprises 13 residues. Between the trimmed V and J ends, which lost 6 bases and 8 bases, there was a span of 13 bases. The germline V gene encodes CDR1 KGHSH and CDR2 LQKENI. The CDR3 DNA follows: TGTGCCAGCTCCCTCAGGGGACACGAAAAACTGTTTTTT. Amino acid sequence: CASSLRGHEKLFF.

The V gene is TRBV20-1, the J gene TRBJ2-7; D gene ambiguous. Between the trimmed V and J ends, which lost 6 bases and 0 bases, there was a span of 15 bases. CDR3 length: 14 residues. The V gene's germline CDR1 is DFQATT and CDR2 SNEGSKA (reference sequence). Written as DNA, the CDR3 is TGCAGTGCAATGATTGGACCCCTCTCCTACGAGCAGTACTTC. This encodes CSAMIGPLSYEQYF.

The CDR3 loop reads CATSSSGKHTGELFF. CDR3 DNA: TGTGCCACCAGCTCGAGCGGGAAACACACCGGGGAGCTGTTTTTT. The chain links TRBV15 to TRBJ2-2, with TRBD2 matching over 7 bases. The J segment lost 3 bases and the V segment lost 5 bases, leaving 6 bases of the junction unmatched. This CDR3 is 15 amino acids long. The germline gives CDR1 LNHNV, CDR2 YYDKDF (reference sequence).

This sequence joins TRBV12-3 or TRBV12-4 and TRBJ2-1, with 11 bases matching TRBD2. The CDR3 has 18 amino acids. Trimming cost V 5 bases and J 6 bases; bases outside gene matches: 15. The CDR3 loop is CASSSGTSGREQGNEQFF. CDR3 coding DNA: TGTGCCAGCAGTAGCGGGACTAGCGGCCGGGAACAGGGCAATGAGCAGTTCTTC.

This clonotype was detected many times. The chain has TRBV29-1 and TRBJ2-3; 7 positions agree with TRBD1. Trimming removed 1 base from V and 5 bases from J; junction bases left unmatched: 9. Germline CDR1 is SQVTM and CDR2 is ANQGSEA. The CDR3 extends over 15 amino acids. The CDR3 sequence is CSVEGVGGTRDTQYF. The CDR3 nucleotides are TGCAGCGTTGAAGGCGTAGGGGGCACAAGAGATACGCAGTATTTT.

This clonotype was detected only a few times. This rearrangement joins TRBV2 to TRBJ2-7; 7 bases align to TRBD2. The CDR3 loop spans 14 amino acids. Germline values: CDR1 SNHLY, CDR2 FYNNEI. V lost 4 bases and J lost 4; bases outside the gene matches: 7. The CDR3 DNA is TGTGCCAGCAGTGGGCGGGAGAAGGGGTACGAGCAGTACTTC. Protein sequence: CASSGREKGYEQYF.

This clonotype has more than one count but fewer than ten. This rearrangement joins TRBV5-1 to TRBJ1-1, with a weak D call TRBD1 (5 bases). V was trimmed by 3 bases and J by 2 bases, leaving 23 bases between them. The CDR3 loop spans 18 amino acids. Germline V gene sequence: CDR1 SGHRS, CDR2 YFSETQ. The CDR3, as DNA: TGCGCCAGCAGCTCCGGGACCCCCGGACGGATCGATAACACTGAAGCTTTCTTT. Amino acids: CASSSGTPGRIDNTEAFF. Drawing the rest from reference TRBV5-1 and TRBJ1-1, the complete variable domain is KAGVTQTPRYLIKTRGQQVTLSCSPISGHRSVSWYQQTPGQGLQFLFEYFSETQRNKGNFPGRFSGRQFSNSRSEMNVSTLELGDSALYLCASSSGTPGRIDNTEAFFGQGTRLTVV.

This chain connects TRBV4-1 to TRBJ1-5; weak D call: TRBD1 (6 bases). Looked up from germline, CDR1 is MGHRA and CDR2 is YSYEKL. Trimming took off 4 bases at V and 2 bases at J, with 12 bases between the two ends. The CDR3 length is 15 residues. CDR3 DNA sequence: TGCGCCAGCAGCCCGCAGGGGATTGGCAATCAGCCCCAGCATTTT. It encodes CASSPQGIGNQPQHF.

Ten or more counts support this clonotype. The chain joins TRBV4-2 to TRBJ2-1, with 8 bases matching TRBD2. The CDR3 consists of 17 residues. Germline V gives CDR1 LGHNA, CDR2 YNFKEQ. V was clipped by 1 base and J by 3 bases; unmatched bases: 8. CDR3 amino acids: CASSQGAGTRFYNEQFF. DNA of the CDR3: TGTGCCAGCAGCCAAGGGGCCGGGACTAGATTCTACAATGAGCAGTTCTTC.

Only a few counts were recorded for this clonotype. The chain uses TRBV7-2 and TRBJ1-2; no reliable D call. Germline lookup yields CDR1 SGHTA and CDR2 FQGNSA. The CDR3 spans 13 residues. V lost 0 bases to trimming and J lost 5 bases, with 7 bases between them. The CDR3 region has the DNA TGTGCCAGCAGCTTAGCTCCAGCATATGGCTACACCTTC. Translated: CASSLAPAYGYTF. The full variable domain, completed using reference TRBV7-2 and TRBJ1-2, is GAGVSQSPSNKVTEKGKDVELRCDPISGHTALYWYRQSLGQGLEFLIYFQGNSAPDKSGLPSDRFSAERTGGSVSTLTIQRTQQEDSAVYLCASSLAPAYGYTFGSGTRLTVV.

The rearrangement uses TRBV9 and TRBJ2-3; 7 bases match TRBD2. Per the germline V gene, CDR1 is SGDLS and CDR2 is YYNGEE. Losses at the gene ends were 5 bases for V and 2 bases for J; bases not matched to a gene: 8. The CDR3 runs 15 residues. The CDR3 DNA sequence: TGTGCCAGCAGGGCTAGCGGAATCCCCACAGATACGCAGTATTTT. Translation gives CASRASGIPTDTQYF.

The CDR3 DNA reads TGTGCCAGCAGCTCGCCGGGACAGTCAACCACCATATATTTT. Its translation: CASSSPGQSTTIYF. This sequence joins TRBV5-8 and TRBJ1-3; 7 bases fit TRBD1. This CDR3 region has 14 residues. Germline CDR1 is SGHTS and CDR2 is YDEGEE. V trimming: 3 bases; J trimming: 9 bases; junction bases outside the gene matches: 9.

The CDR3, as DNA: TGCGCCAGCAGCTCACCGGCGTTTCTGCAGTATTTT. Its protein product is CASSSPAFLQYF. This chain joins TRBV5-1 and TRBJ2-3; D call uncertain. CDR3 length: 12 amino acids. In germline, CDR1 is SGHRS, CDR2 YFSETQ. Trimming stripped 3 bases from V and 11 bases from J, with 13 bases between. The full variable domain, with the rest looked up from reference TRBV5-1 and TRBJ2-3, is KAGVTQTPRYLIKTRGQQVTLSCSPISGHRSVSWYQQTPGQGLQFLFEYFSETQRNKGNFPGRFSGRQFSNSRSEMNVSTLELGDSALYLCASSSPAFLQYFGPGTRLTVL.

The chain links TRBV6-5 to TRBJ2-5; 11 bases are shared with TRBD1. The germline V gene encodes CDR1 MNHEY and CDR2 SVGAGI. V lost 2 bases to trimming and J lost 5 bases; unmatched junction nucleotides: 4. The CDR3 runs to 15 residues. The CDR3 spells CASSYGGQGAETQYF. The DNA of the CDR3 is TGTGCCAGCAGTTACGGCGGACAGGGGGCTGAGACCCAGTACTTC.

The chain links TRBV20-1 to TRBJ2-1; no clear D gene. With 0 bases removed from V and 3 bases from J, the gap between germline ends came to 15 bases. The germline V gene has CDR1 DFQATT and CDR2 SNEGSKA (reference sequence). CDR3 length: 16 residues. DNA for the CDR3: TGCAGTGCTAGAGATCTCGCGACATTAGACTACAATGAGCAGTTCTTC. Protein product: CSARDLATLDYNEQFF.

This clonotype was picked up a small number of times. V gene TRBV10-3 combines with J gene TRBJ2-1; TRBD2 matches 12 bases. After removal of 4 bases from V and 7 bases from J, the junction contained 11 bases not matched to a gene. The germline CDR1 and CDR2 sequences are ENHRY and SYGVKD. CDR3 length: 17 amino acids. The CDR3 coding sequence is TGTGCCATCAGTGGCCACGGACTAGCGGGAAAGTTAAATGAGCAGTTCTTC. Translating gives CAISGHGLAGKLNEQFF.

This clonotype was recorded at least ten times. This chain connects TRBV20-1 to TRBJ2-4; D gene ambiguous. The CDR3 covers 13 residues. Germline V CDR1 and CDR2: DFQATT, SNEGSKA (reference sequence). V lost 5 bases to trimming and J lost 0 bases, with 8 bases between them. This CDR3 reads CSADTLAKNIQYF. The CDR3, as DNA: TGCAGTGCTGATACTCTAGCCAAAAACATTCAGTACTTC.

The CDR3 is CASSTGLGTYEQYF. Written as DNA, the CDR3 is TGTGCCAGCAGCACGGGACTAGGTACCTACGAGCAGTACTTC. The chain recombines TRBV12-3 or TRBV12-4 with TRBJ2-7, with TRBD2 matching over 8 bases. This CDR3 contains 14 residues. The J segment lost 2 bases and the V segment lost 6 bases, leaving 6 bases of the junction unmatched.

This clonotype was detected many times. The rearrangement links TRBV6-5 to TRBJ2-4; unclear D gene. Between the trimmed V and J ends, which lost 2 bases and 3 bases, there was a span of 5 bases. Germline values: CDR1 MNHEY, CDR2 SVGAGI. The CDR3 contains 13 residues. CDR3 protein: CASSYDHKNIQYF. In DNA form, the CDR3 reads TGTGCCAGCAGTTACGACCACAAAAACATTCAGTACTTC.

The chain couples TRBV12-3 or TRBV12-4 to TRBJ1-1; D unresolved. The CDR3 contains 12 residues. The V gene lost 3 bases and the J gene lost 3 bases, with 5 bases spanning the gap. The CDR3 DNA is TGTGCCAGCAGTTTTGTCTACACTGAAGCTTTCTTT. It codes for CASSFVYTEAFF.

The chain uses TRBV25-1 and TRBJ2-7; D ambiguous. V gave up 0 bases and J gave up 5 bases, with 5 bases separating them. The CDR3 is made up of 12 amino acids. The germline CDR1 and CDR2 sequences are MGHDK and SYGVNS. The CDR3 DNA reads as TGTGCCAGCAGTGAATATCCACACGAGCAGTACTTC. Translated: CASSEYPHEQYF.

V gene TRBV12-3 or TRBV12-4 combines with J gene TRBJ2-7; 12 positions agree with TRBD2. V lost 6 bases, J lost 3 bases, and 6 bases stayed unmatched. The CDR3 runs 15 residues. CDR3 sequence (DNA): TGTGCCAGCAGACCAACTAGCGGGGGGAACTACGAGCAGTACTTC. Translating gives CASRPTSGGNYEQYF.

The rearrangement uses TRBV7-3 and TRBJ2-5, with TRBD1 identical over 7 bases. Germline values: CDR1 SGHTA, CDR2 FQGTGA. The trim removed 5 bases at V and 6 bases at J, leaving 3 bases unmatched. The CDR3 contains 12 residues. The CDR3 bases are TGTGCCAGCAGCGCAGGGGGACAGACCCAGTACTTC. Its protein product is CASSAGGQTQYF.

This sequence joins TRBV19 and TRBJ2-1, with 10 bases aligning to TRBD2. The J segment lost 7 bases and the V segment lost 5 bases, leaving 8 bases of the junction unmatched. CDR3 length: 15 amino acids. From germline, CDR1 is LNHDA and CDR2 SQIVND (reference sequence). DNA for the CDR3: TGTGCCAGTAGTCAACTAGCGGGAAGGGGGAATGAGCAGTTCTTC. Translation gives CASSQLAGRGNEQFF.

The chain carries TRBV12-3 or TRBV12-4 and TRBJ2-4; D may be TRBD2 (6 bases). This CDR3 spans 14 amino acids. Trimming took 3 bases from V and 3 from J, leaving 9 bases between them. Written as DNA, the CDR3 is TGTGCCAGCAGTTTTAACGGGGGCAAAAACATTCAGTACTTC. Protein product: CASSFNGGKNIQYF.

This clonotype was found a few times. V usage is TRBV5-1 and J usage is TRBJ1-1; D is ambiguous. Germline V gene lookup returns CDR1 SGHRS and CDR2 YFSETQ. The CDR3 loop spans 14 amino acids. V lost 1 base, J lost 4 bases, and 11 bases lay in between. The CDR3 DNA follows: TGCGCCAGCAGCTTGAACTTAGTAACCACTGAAGCTTTCTTT. This translates into CASSLNLVTTEAFF.